This entry lists 27 T cell receptor beta chains sequenced from one sample in a study of regulatory T cells in long-lasting Graves disease. Time point here: newly diagnosed GD, antithyroid drugs for less than 3 months. Scientists built the TCR library using RNA that was extracted from PBMCs. Libraries of TCR beta came from iRepertoire HTBI primers plus Arm-PCR of CDR3 regions. TCRdb itself ran the multiplex PCR reads through MiXCR, one entry per CDR3 protein. The sample shows about 460,000 distinct CDR3 sequences, roughly 15% of them seen only once. This sample was also put to use in a study of T cells in Graves' hyperthyroidism and ophthalmopathy.

The sequencing here drew on peripheral blood mononuclear cells (PBMCs), taken at new diagnosis, from a patient treated with antithyroid drugs. The receptors derive from a woman between 50 and 59 years old with Graves disease.

V is TRBV5-8 and J is TRBJ2-7; 10 positions match TRBD2. CDR1 is SGHTS and CDR2 is YDEGEE in the germline V gene. J was trimmed by 0 bases and V by 2 bases; bases with no gene match: 17. This CDR3 spans 20 amino acids. The CDR3 spells CASSLTSRPSGSKSSYEQYF. As DNA, the CDR3 is TGTGCCAGCAGCTTAACCTCCCGGCCTAGCGGGAGTAAGAGCTCCTACGAGCAGTACTTC.

The J gene is TRBJ2-7, the V gene TRBV4-2; D may be TRBD1 (5 bases). CDR3 size: 19 residues. Germline CDR1 reads LGHNA; CDR2 reads YNFKEQ. The germline V and J ends were trimmed by 1 base and 4 bases, with 26 bases remaining between them. The CDR3 DNA is TGTGCCAGCAGCCAAGCGGGTTACCGTAGGGGCCTTGAGGCTTACGAGCAGTACTTC. Translating gives CASSQAGYRRGLEAYEQYF.

Remarks on this clonotype: A much larger clone differs by one base, so this may be a read error. The DNA is left out, because the CDR3 cannot be placed on it with certainty; the CDR3 is given as TCRdb lists it. This rearrangement joins TRBV9 to TRBJ2-1; TRBD2 is taken as the D call from the table, unchecked against the DNA. Germline CDR1 and CDR2: SGDLS and YYNGEE. The CDR3 is made up of 20 amino acids, end residues included. The CDR3 sequence is CASSEWASGNLKSSYNEQSF.

This clonotype was seen at least ten times. The rearrangement uses TRBV12-3 or TRBV12-4 and TRBJ1-2; maybe TRBD1 (6 bases). V lost 5 bases to trimming and J lost 1 base, with 11 bases between them. CDR3 length: 14 amino acids. The CDR3 sequence: CASSPQQGNYGYTF. The DNA for the CDR3 is TGTGCCAGCAGTCCCCAACAGGGTAACTATGGCTACACCTTC.

This chain links TRBV4-1 with TRBJ2-1; tentative D call: TRBD2 (5 bases). The CDR3 loop spans 15 amino acids. CDR1 and CDR2 (germline): MGHRA, YSYEKL. The germline V and J ends were trimmed by 4 bases and 4 bases, with 14 bases remaining between them. Here the CDR3 reads CASSPRRGTYNEQFF. The CDR3 region has the DNA TGCGCCAGCAGCCCCAGACGGGGAACTTACAATGAGCAGTTCTTC.

The chain carries TRBV29-1 and TRBJ2-6, with D possibly TRBD1 on 6 matching bases. There are 15 residues in the CDR3. V dropped 4 bases and J dropped 0 bases, with 10 bases sitting between them. Germline values: CDR1 SQVTM, CDR2 ANQGSEA. The CDR3: CSVVGRGSGANVLTF. The CDR3 DNA is TGCAGCGTTGTGGGCAGGGGCTCTGGGGCCAACGTCCTGACTTTC.

This clonotype came up many times. This chain connects TRBV28 to TRBJ1-5; no definite D call. This CDR3 spans 15 amino acids. CDR1 is MDHEN, CDR2 SYDVKM, per germline. V lost 3 bases and J 7 bases, leaving 16 bases between the germline ends. CDR3 amino acids: CASSFRPGTPQPQHF. In nucleotides, the CDR3 is TGTGCCAGCAGTTTTCGGCCAGGTACCCCCCAGCCCCAGCATTTT.

This clonotype was recorded once. With only one base between it and a far larger clone, this is likely a read error. The chain uses TRBV28 and TRBJ2-7, with D perhaps TRBD1 or TRBD2 (5 bases each). The CDR3 is 14 residues long. Germline-derived CDR1 and CDR2 are MDHEN and SYDVKM. The CDR3 DNA reads TGTGTCAGCAGCTTAGCGTCAGGGCCGTACGAGCAGTACTTC. This translates into CVSSLASGPYEQYF.

This clonotype was seen repeatedly, ten times or more. The chain recombines TRBV4-1 with TRBJ2-5; tentatively, D is TRBD2 (5 bases). The CDR3 loop spans 18 amino acids. The V gene lost 1 base and the J gene lost 1 base, with 19 bases spanning the gap. CDR1 is MGHRA, CDR2 YSYEKL, per germline. The DNA of the CDR3 is TGCGCCAGCAGCCAAGGACGGAGGTTAGAACTTCCCCAAGAGACCCAGTACTTC. This translates into CASSQGRRLELPQETQYF.

This clonotype was seen ten or more times. V usage is TRBV20-1 and J usage is TRBJ2-7, with a weak D call TRBD2 (5 bases). The CDR3 spans 14 residues. From germline, CDR1 is DFQATT and CDR2 SNEGSKA (reference sequence). Trimming removed 6 bases from V and 3 bases from J, with 18 bases in between. The CDR3 DNA is TGCAGTGCGTCTACTAGTTTAGCAGACTACGAGCAGTACTTC. Its protein is CSASTSLADYEQYF.

This clonotype has only a few counts. This chain links TRBV29-1 with TRBJ2-1; TRBD2 matches at 9 bases. Per the germline V gene, CDR1 is SQVTM and CDR2 is ANQGSEA. V lost 4 bases and J lost 7; bases outside the gene matches: 14. CDR3 length: 16 amino acids. CDR3 region: CSVGVFLAGDWNEQFF. Written as DNA, the CDR3 is TGCAGCGTTGGGGTCTTTTTAGCGGGAGATTGGAATGAGCAGTTCTTC.

In its sample, this clonotype was seen many times. This chain uses TRBV5-1 with TRBJ2-7; D is unresolved. V was cut by 2 bases and J by 7 bases, with 13 bases left in between. CDR1 and CDR2 (germline): SGHRS, YFSETQ. The CDR3 runs 13 residues. The CDR3 nucleotides are TGCGCCAGCAGCTTCGCTTCCCCTAGGGAGCAGTACTTC. Amino acid sequence: CASSFASPREQYF.

In this sample, this clonotype turned up a few times. The chain links TRBV19 to TRBJ1-5, with 7 bases matching TRBD1. The CDR3 is 17 amino acids. V lost 0 bases to trimming and J lost 4 bases; unmatched junction nucleotides: 9. In germline, CDR1 is LNHDA, CDR2 SQIVND (reference sequence). The CDR3 loop is CASSIDLEGQPNQPQHF. CDR3 bases: TGTGCCAGTAGTATAGATTTGGAGGGACAGCCTAATCAGCCCCAGCATTTT. The full variable domain, its missing parts supplied by reference TRBV19 and TRBJ1-5, is DGGITQSPKYLFRKEGQNVTLSCEQNLNHDAMYWYRQDPGQGLRLIYYSQIVNDFQKGDIAEGYSVSREKKESFPLTVTSAQKNPTAFYLCASSIDLEGQPNQPQHFGDGTRLSIL.

Many counts were recorded for this clonotype. The chain recombines TRBV28 with TRBJ2-7; the match to TRBD2 covers 12 bases. V was pared by 6 bases and J by 4 bases, with 4 bases of the junction left unmatched. In germline, CDR1 is MDHEN, CDR2 SYDVKM. The CDR3 is 14 residues long. Written as DNA, the CDR3 is TGTGCCAGCAGGGGGCTAGCGGGAGGGTACGAGCAGTACTTC. It yields the protein CASRGLAGGYEQYF.

In its sample, this clonotype was seen many times. This chain links TRBV30 with TRBJ1-1; D uncertain. The CDR3 is 14 residues long. V was pared by 1 base and J by 3 bases, with 12 bases between. Germline lookup yields CDR1 GTSNPN and CDR2 SVGIG (reference sequence). CDR3 nucleotide sequence: TGTGCCTGGAGTGAGCCAGTTACGTACACTGAAGCTTTCTTT. Translated: CAWSEPVTYTEAFF.

This clonotype was observed many times. The rearrangement uses TRBV2 and TRBJ2-1, with TRBD2 matching 11 bases. Germline V gene data show CDR1 as SNHLY and CDR2 as FYNNEI. The CDR3 consists of 17 residues. The trim removed 0 bases at V and 7 bases at J, leaving 8 bases unmatched. The chain's CDR3 is CASSEAPGTSGYNEQFF. In nucleotides, the CDR3 is TGTGCCAGCAGTGAAGCGCCCGGGACTAGCGGCTATAATGAGCAGTTCTTC.

This clonotype has a count of ten or more. The chain couples TRBV28 to TRBJ2-7; TRBD1 matches 10 bases. After removal of 7 bases from V and 7 bases from J, the junction contained 10 bases not matched to a gene. This CDR3 contains 14 residues. Per the germline V gene, CDR1 is MDHEN and CDR2 is SYDVKM. CDR3 bases: TGTGCCAGCACCATCGAGGACAGGGGGGGTGAGCAGTACTTC. Residues: CASTIEDRGGEQYF.

This clonotype was seen at least ten times. The rearrangement links TRBV6-2 or TRBV6-3 to TRBJ2-3, with D uncertain. Germline V gene lookup returns CDR1 MNHEY and CDR2 SVGEGT. This CDR3 has 14 residues. The V gene lost 6 bases and the J gene lost 4 bases, with 14 bases spanning the gap. CDR3 coding DNA: TGTGCCAGCAGCGCGGAGAAAGGCGCAGATACGCAGTATTTT. Amino acid sequence: CASSAEKGADTQYF.

This clonotype was picked up a small number of times. The chain is built from TRBV20-1 and TRBJ2-3; maybe TRBD1 (5 bases). The CDR3 has 15 amino acids. Trimming pared 0 bases from V and 2 bases from J, leaving 12 bases between. Germline V gene lookup returns CDR1 DFQATT and CDR2 SNEGSKA (reference sequence). The CDR3 reads CSARDHTTATDTQYF. CDR3 in DNA: TGCAGTGCTAGAGACCATACGACAGCCACAGATACGCAGTATTTT.

Only a few counts were recorded for this clonotype. The gene calls are TRBV20-1 and TRBJ2-2, with 7 bases identical to TRBD1. Germline V gene lookup returns CDR1 DFQATT and CDR2 SNEGSKA (reference sequence). Trimming removed 5 bases from V and 4 bases from J; junction bases left unmatched: 1. This CDR3 contains 12 residues. As DNA, the CDR3 is TGCAGTGCTTCAGGGGGCACCGGGGAGCTGTTTTTT. This sequence encodes CSASGGTGELFF.

V usage is TRBV12-3 or TRBV12-4 and J usage is TRBJ2-6, with D possibly being TRBD1 (5 bases). The CDR3 runs to 16 residues. V was pared by 6 bases and J by 0 bases, with 12 bases between. The CDR3 DNA sequence: TGTGCCAGCAGCTCGCACAGGCGCTCTGGGGCCAACGTCCTGACTTTC. This codes for CASSSHRRSGANVLTF.

At least ten counts were recorded for this clonotype. CDR3 bases: TGTGCCAGCAGCCAAGACGGGAGCCCCTACAATGAGCAGTTCTTC. Protein product: CASSQDGSPYNEQFF. V is TRBV3-1 and J is TRBJ2-1; D may be TRBD2 (6 bases). In germline, CDR1 is LGHDT, CDR2 YNNKEL (reference sequence). V gave up 0 bases and J gave up 2 bases, with 8 bases separating them. The CDR3 is 15 residues long.

This chain joins TRBV28 and TRBJ1-1; TRBD1 matches 9 bases. In germline, CDR1 is MDHEN, CDR2 SYDVKM. Trimming at V came to 8 bases and at J to 0 bases, leaving 7 bases not matched to a gene. The length of the CDR3 is 15 residues. The CDR3 DNA is TGTGCCAGCGTACAGGGGGCAGTCATGAACACTGAAGCTTTCTTT. This codes for CASVQGAVMNTEAFF.

This clonotype was counted many times. V gene TRBV3-1 combines with J gene TRBJ2-5, with D hard to call. With 0 bases removed from V and 5 bases from J, the gap between germline ends came to 10 bases. From germline, CDR1 is LGHDT and CDR2 YNNKEL (reference sequence). This CDR3 has 14 amino acids. In nucleotides, the CDR3 is TGTGCCAGCAGCCAAGACCCCAGGTTTGAGACCCAGTACTTC. This gives the protein CASSQDPRFETQYF.

The V and J genes are TRBV30 and TRBJ2-6; 8 bases fit TRBD1. In germline, CDR1 is GTSNPN, CDR2 SVGIG (reference sequence). The CDR3 is 18 amino acids. V lost 0 bases to trimming and J lost 2 bases; unmatched junction nucleotides: 9. Here the CDR3 DNA reads TGTGCCTGGAGTGTTCGGTGGGACAGGTCTACTGGGGCCAACGTCCTGACTTTC. This encodes CAWSVRWDRSTGANVLTF.

This clonotype came up many times. The V call is TRBV28, the J call TRBJ1-5; 7 bases agree with TRBD1. CDR3 length equals 15 residues. V trimming: 6 bases; J trimming: 4 bases; junction bases outside the gene matches: 9. The V gene's germline CDR1 is MDHEN and CDR2 SYDVKM. This CDR3 reads CASSLRQGLNQPQHF. The CDR3 nucleotides are TGTGCCAGCAGCCTGAGACAGGGATTGAATCAGCCCCAGCATTTT.

This chain links TRBV2 with TRBJ1-5; D is unresolved. The CDR3 has 12 amino acids. V was clipped by 2 bases and J by 6 bases, with 5 bases between them. Germline V gives CDR1 SNHLY, CDR2 FYNNEI. CDR3 nucleotide sequence: TGTGCCAGCAGTGAAAGGGTTCAGCCCCAGCATTTT. Protein sequence: CASSERVQPQHF.